This entry concerns a single TCR beta chain. The entry originates in a study of low-dose radiotherapy and immunotherapy resistance in tumors. Study-level background: Patients of Cohort 1 had 0.5 Gy fractions every 2 weeks, which summed to 6.5 Gy. Dosing for Cohort 2 consisted of 1 Gy per fraction every two weeks, reaching a total of 13 Gy over 26 weeks. Each patient was administered nivolumab intravenously at 240 mg, which was a flat dose, every two weeks, along with intravenous ipilimumab at 1 mg/kg every six weeks.

Time point here: before trial treatment. Ipilimumab, nivolumab, aspirin, low-dose cyclophosphamide and low-dose radiotherapy were administered to donors. cDNA synthesis used a TRAV/TRBV-specific primer set for both chains. A constant-region primer paired with the V-primer adapter amplified TCRs over approximately 20 PCR cycles. A single record per CDR3 protein comes from TCRdb applying MiXCR to the reads. This sample has tens of thousands of distinct CDR3 sequences; 15% to 20% occur once, and the top ten carry about 2.5%. Germline values: CDR1 SGDLS, CDR2 YYNGEE. The length of the CDR3 is 16 residues. Germline trimming cut 2 bases from V and 3 bases from J; bases unmatched to any gene: 8.

This specimen consisted of PBMCs, obtained before treatment. The receptor was derived from a male donor with prostate cancer. This sequence joins TRBV9 and TRBJ2-7; 10 positions agree with TRBD2. In DNA, the CDR3 is TGTGCCAGCAGCGTCCGTCCTAGCGGGGGATACTACGAGCAGTACTTC. Residues: CASSVRPSGGYYEQYF.